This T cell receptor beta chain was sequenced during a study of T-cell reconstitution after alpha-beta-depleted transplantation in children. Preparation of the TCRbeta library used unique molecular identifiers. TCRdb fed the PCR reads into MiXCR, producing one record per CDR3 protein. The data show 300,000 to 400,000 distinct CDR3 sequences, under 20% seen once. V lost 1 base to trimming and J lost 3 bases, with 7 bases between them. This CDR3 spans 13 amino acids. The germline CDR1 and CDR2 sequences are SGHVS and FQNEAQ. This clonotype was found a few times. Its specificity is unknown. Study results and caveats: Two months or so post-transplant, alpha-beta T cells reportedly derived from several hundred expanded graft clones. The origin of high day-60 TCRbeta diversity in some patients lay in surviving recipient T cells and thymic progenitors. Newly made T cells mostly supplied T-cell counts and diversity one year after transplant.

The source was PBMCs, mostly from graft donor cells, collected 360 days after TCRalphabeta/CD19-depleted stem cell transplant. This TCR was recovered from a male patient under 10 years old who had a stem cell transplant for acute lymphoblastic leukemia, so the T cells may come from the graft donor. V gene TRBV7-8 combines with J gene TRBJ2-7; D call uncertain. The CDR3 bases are TGTGCCAGCAGCTTAGAGGCCCTCTACGAGCAGTACTTC. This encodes CASSLEALYEQYF.